Sequencing of this T cell receptor beta chain was carried out in a study of regulatory T cells in long-lasting Graves disease (dated by TCRdb to about 2021). With respect to the entire study: To count as having persistent Graves' disease, a patient had to have received antithyroid drug treatment for over 5 years with TSH receptor autoantibodies remaining persistently positive. Antithyroid drugs had been taken for approximately 10 years on average by persistent Graves' disease patients in the clinical cohort. The study was registered as a clinical trial and conducted in China. Patients with persistent Graves' disease were compared with patients with newly diagnosed Graves' disease using TCR sequencing and RNA sequencing of peripheral blood. A total of some 35 samples underwent TCR sequencing: about 13 from persistent and roughly 20 from newly diagnosed Graves' disease patients.

The V end loses 3 bases and the J end loses 6 bases, and a stretch of 5 bases separates them. The germline V gene (reference sequence) supplies CDR1 LGHDT and CDR2 YNNKEL. Reading from cysteine to phenylalanine, the CDR3 counts 12 amino acids. The entry retains the CDR3 DNA only, 36 bases that are in frame from base 1. The sample holds many counts of this clonotype. This receptor's antigen is unknown. Base-call qualities are not available, and no considerably larger clone is one nucleotide away. The label giving this sample's time point can be read as: persistent/refractory GD, antithyroid drugs over 5 years with positive TRAb. For both TCR sequencing and RNA sequencing, RNA was extracted from PBMCs using TRIzol. Graves' disease was diagnosed according to American Thyroid Association guidelines. Patients were recruited from an endocrinology department in Xi'an, China. Each patient gave around 9 milliliters of peripheral blood, collected in an EDTA anticoagulant tube. Ficoll Paque Plus density gradient separation was used to isolate PBMCs, and no further T cell sorting was performed. An Agilent 2100 Bioanalyzer and agarose gel were used to assess RNA quality, and a NanoDrop 2000 was used to measure RNA concentration.

The investigation overall reported the following: Sequencing and analysis were limited to the TCR beta chain. Preferential use of TRBV28, TRBJ1-2 and TRBJ2-5 was observed in persistent disease, whereas TRBV20-1 and TRBJ2-1 were favored in newly diagnosed disease. Peripheral blood alone was examined, since thyroid tissue, which constituted the primary lesion, could not be accessed. The small sample size was acknowledged by the authors as a limitation that may reduce accuracy. A larger number of public clonotypes was shared among persistent patients (around 3,000) than among newly diagnosed patients (approximately 1,000). Persistent Graves' disease patients showed lower TCR Shannon entropy and fewer highly expanded clones than newly diagnosed patients, suggesting clonal expansion.

Library preparation employed multiplex PCR. Instrument used: Illumina HiSeq 4000. To build TCR beta libraries, CDR3 regions were amplified by Arm-PCR using iRepertoire HTBI primers. PCR products were gel purified before sequencing. The source study handled its data this way. Gene usage analysis of CDR3 amino acid clonotypes used the 62 TRBV and 11 to 15 TRBJ segments found across samples. Filtered high-quality paired reads were merged into contigs using COPE and FqMerger. BLAST was used to align contigs to IMGT TRBV, TRBD and TRBJ reference genes, and CDR3 was defined according to IMGT. Any clonotype with a frequency above 0.1% was classified as a highly expanded clone. Repertoire diversity was measured by Shannon entropy, and V-J evenness by the Gini coefficient. Public clonotypes were defined as clonotypes shared by more than one individual. TCRdb redid the processing of the public reads, applying fastp at Q25 and MiXCR, and retained in-frame beta chains. Identical CDR3 protein sequences are pooled into one entry, listed with their most common genes and DNA. The authors' filters were not applied to this entry. For this sample the table gives hundreds of thousands of distinct CDR3 sequences, of which around 20% were detected only once. The ten largest account for under 9% of the sample.

The origin of this receptor is a female donor with Graves disease. The specimen was peripheral blood mononuclear cells (PBMCs), collected when the disease was refractory, from a patient treated with antithyroid drugs. This sequence uses TRBV3-1 and TRBJ2-2, with the D gene tentatively TRBD1 or TRBD2, based on 5 matching bases in each. The CDR3 corresponds to CASSQGAGELFF. At the DNA level, the sequence is TGTGCCAGCAGCCAGGGGGCCGGGGAGCTGTTTTTT.